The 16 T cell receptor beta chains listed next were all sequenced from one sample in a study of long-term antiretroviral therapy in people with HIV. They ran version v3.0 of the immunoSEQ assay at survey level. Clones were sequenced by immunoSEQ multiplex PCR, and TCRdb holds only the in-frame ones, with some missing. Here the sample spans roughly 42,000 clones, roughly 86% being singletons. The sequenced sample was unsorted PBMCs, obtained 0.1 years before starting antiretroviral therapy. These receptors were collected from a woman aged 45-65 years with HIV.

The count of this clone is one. This CDR3 is CASSVRDSLNPDTQYF. The CDR3 DNA follows: TGTGCCAGTAGTGTCCGGGACTCACTTAATCCAGATACGCAGTATTTT. This chain uses TRBV19 with TRBJ2-3, with D possibly being TRBD2 (6 bases). CDR1 is LNHDA and CDR2 is SQIVND in the germline V gene (reference sequence). This CDR3 is built from 16 residues. Trimming left V 5 bases short and J 4 bases short, with 19 bases between.

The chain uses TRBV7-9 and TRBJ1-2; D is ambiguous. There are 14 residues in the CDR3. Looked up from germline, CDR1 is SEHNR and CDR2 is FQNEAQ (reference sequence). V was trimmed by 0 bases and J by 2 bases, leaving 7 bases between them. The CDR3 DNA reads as TGTGCCAGCAGCTTAGCTGGGGTGAACTATGGCTACACCTTC. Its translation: CASSLAGVNYGYTF.

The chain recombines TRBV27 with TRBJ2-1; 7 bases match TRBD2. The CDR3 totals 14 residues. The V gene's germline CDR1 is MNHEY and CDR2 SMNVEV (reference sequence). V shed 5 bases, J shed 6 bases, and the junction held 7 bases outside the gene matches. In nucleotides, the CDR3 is TGTGCCAGCAGTGGGACTATGGGAGGCAATGAGCAGTTCTTC. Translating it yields CASSGTMGGNEQFF.

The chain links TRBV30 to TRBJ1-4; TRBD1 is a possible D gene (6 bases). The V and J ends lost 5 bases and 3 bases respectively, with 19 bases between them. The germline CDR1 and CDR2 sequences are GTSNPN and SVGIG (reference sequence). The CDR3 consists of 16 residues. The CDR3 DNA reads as TGTGCCTGGCCCTACTACAGGGTACGGGCTAATGAAAAACTGTTTTTT. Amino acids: CAWPYYRVRANEKLFF.

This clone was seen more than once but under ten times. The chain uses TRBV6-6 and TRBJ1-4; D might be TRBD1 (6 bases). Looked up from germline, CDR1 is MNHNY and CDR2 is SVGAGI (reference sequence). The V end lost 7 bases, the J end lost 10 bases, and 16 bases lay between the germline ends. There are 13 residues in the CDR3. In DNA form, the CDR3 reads TGTGCCAGCATGGGGGGGGCGGGTGGAAAACTGTTTTTT. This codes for CASMGGAGGKLFF.

CDR3 nucleotide sequence: TGTGCCATCAGGGGTGGACAGGGGGCGCGAGGAAACACCATATATTTT. Protein product: CAIRGGQGARGNTIYF. The rearrangement uses TRBV10-3 and TRBJ1-3, with 11 bases aligning to TRBD1. This CDR3 contains 16 residues. V lost 6 bases and J lost 4; bases outside the gene matches: 8. Germline values: CDR1 ENHRY, CDR2 SYGVKD.

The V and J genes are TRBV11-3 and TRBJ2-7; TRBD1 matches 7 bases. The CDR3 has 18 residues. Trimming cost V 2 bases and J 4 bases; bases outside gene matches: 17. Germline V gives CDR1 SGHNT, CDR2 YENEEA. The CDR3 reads CASSLSLNRDRGSYEQYF. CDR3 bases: TGTGCCAGCAGCTTATCCCTCAACCGGGACAGAGGGTCATACGAGCAGTACTTC.

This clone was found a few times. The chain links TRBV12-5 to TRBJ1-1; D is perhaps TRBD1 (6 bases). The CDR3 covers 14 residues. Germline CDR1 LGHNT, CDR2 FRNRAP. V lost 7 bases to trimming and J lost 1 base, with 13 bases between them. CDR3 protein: CASALGASNTEAFF. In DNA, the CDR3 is TGTGCTAGTGCCCTGGGGGCTTCGAACACTGAAGCTTTCTTT.

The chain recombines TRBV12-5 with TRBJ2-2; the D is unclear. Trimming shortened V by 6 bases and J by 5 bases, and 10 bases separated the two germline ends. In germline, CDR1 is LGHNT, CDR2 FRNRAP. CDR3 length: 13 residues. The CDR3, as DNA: TGTGCTAGTGGCAAAAGTGGGACCGGGGAGCTGTTTTTT. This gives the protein CASGKSGTGELFF.

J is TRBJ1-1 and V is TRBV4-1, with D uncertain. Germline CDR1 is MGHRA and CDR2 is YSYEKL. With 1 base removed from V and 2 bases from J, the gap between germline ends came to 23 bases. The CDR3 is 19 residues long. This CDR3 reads CASSQAPSGPQRSNTEAFF. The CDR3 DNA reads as TGCGCCAGCAGCCAAGCGCCATCCGGGCCTCAGCGTAGTAACACTGAAGCTTTCTTT.

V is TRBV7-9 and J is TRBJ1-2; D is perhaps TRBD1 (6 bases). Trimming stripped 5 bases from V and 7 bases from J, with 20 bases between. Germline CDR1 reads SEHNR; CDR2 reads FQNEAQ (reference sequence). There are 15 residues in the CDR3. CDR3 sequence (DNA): TGTGCCAGCAGCCCTTCCTTTAACAGGGTGCGTGGCTACACCTTC. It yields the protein CASSPSFNRVRGYTF.

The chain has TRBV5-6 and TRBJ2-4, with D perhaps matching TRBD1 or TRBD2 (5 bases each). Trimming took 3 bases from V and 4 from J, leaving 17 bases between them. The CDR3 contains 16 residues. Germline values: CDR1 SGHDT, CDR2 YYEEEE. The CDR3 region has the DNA TGTGCCAGCAGCTCGTCTGAGGGGACGGGGAAAAACATTCAGTACTTC. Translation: CASSSSEGTGKNIQYF.

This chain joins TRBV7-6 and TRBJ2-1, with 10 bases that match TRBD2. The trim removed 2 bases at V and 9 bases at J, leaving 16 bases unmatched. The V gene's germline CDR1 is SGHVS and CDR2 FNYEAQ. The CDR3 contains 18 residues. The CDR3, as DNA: TGTGCCAGCAGCTTAACGGCCAGCGGGGGGGCCGGGGTCGTTGAGCAGTTCTTC. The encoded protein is CASSLTASGGAGVVEQFF.

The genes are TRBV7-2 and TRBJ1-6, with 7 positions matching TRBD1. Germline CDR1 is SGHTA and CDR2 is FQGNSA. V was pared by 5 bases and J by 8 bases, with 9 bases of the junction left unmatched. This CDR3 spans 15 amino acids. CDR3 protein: CASSPSTGAYSPLHF. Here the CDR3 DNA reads TGTGCCAGCAGCCCATCAACAGGGGCCTATTCACCCCTCCACTTT.

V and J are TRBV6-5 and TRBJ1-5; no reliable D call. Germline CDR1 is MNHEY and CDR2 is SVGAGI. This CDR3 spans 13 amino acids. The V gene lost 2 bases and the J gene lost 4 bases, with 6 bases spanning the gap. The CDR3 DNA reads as TGTGCCAGCAGTTACAGGGCGAATCAGCCCCAGCATTTT. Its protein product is CASSYRANQPQHF.

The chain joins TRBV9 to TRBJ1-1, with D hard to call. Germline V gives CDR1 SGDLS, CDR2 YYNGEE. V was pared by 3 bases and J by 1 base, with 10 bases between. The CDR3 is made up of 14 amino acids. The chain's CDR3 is CASSADTANTEAFF. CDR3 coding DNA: TGTGCCAGCAGCGCCGATACAGCGAACACTGAAGCTTTCTTT.